These T cell receptor beta chains were read from a single sample in a study of spatial heterogeneity in lung cancer. MiXCR, applied by TCRdb to the 5' RACE reads, yields one record per CDR3 protein. The data hold more than 35,000 distinct CDR3 sequences, with less than 6.5% observed a single time. Specimen: PBMCs, collected at surgery. Receptors were obtained from a female donor with early-stage non-small cell lung cancer. CDR3s include the opening cysteine and the closing phenylalanine or tryptophan. Each record gives: V gene, J gene, D gene, clone size, CDR3 protein, CDR3 DNA. The D gene is left open where the match is weak. Clone size appears in some rows only: once, few, many, or a class for an expanded clone.

TRBV7-2,TRBJ2-6,NA,medium-sized,CASSQEDSGANVLTF,TGTGCCAGCAGCCAGGAGGACTCTGGGGCCAACGTCCTGACTTTC
TRBV11-2,TRBJ2-3,NA,many,CASSLGPYTDTQYF,TGTGCCAGCAGCCTGGGACCCTACACAGATACGCAGTATTTT
TRBV19,TRBJ2-7,NA,few,CATTAKGLTYEQYF,TGTGCCACGACAGCGAAAGGGCTGACCTACGAGCAGTACTTC
TRBV19,TRBJ2-2,NA,many,CASSNREGTGELFF,TGTGCCAGTAGTAACAGGGAAGGCACCGGGGAGCTGTTTTTT
TRBV15,TRBJ1-2,NA,many,CATSREFRDGYTF,TGTGCCACCAGCAGAGAGTTTCGGGATGGCTACACCTTC
TRBV4-1,TRBJ2-5,NA,many,CASSLRIGDQYF,TGCGCCAGCAGCCTCCGGATCGGGGACCAGTACTTC
TRBV27,TRBJ1-1,NA,many,CASYSPPLGGGEAFF,TGTGCCAGCTACTCTCCTCCCCTCGGAGGGGGTGAAGCTTTCTTT
TRBV4-1,TRBJ2-7,NA,many,CASSPADTYEQYF,TGCGCCAGCAGCCCGGCGGACACCTACGAGCAGTACTTC
TRBV11-2,TRBJ2-1,TRBD2,few,CASSLRIAGGSYNEQFF,TGTGCCAGCAGCTTACGGATAGCGGGCGGTTCCTACAATGAGCAGTTCTTC
TRBV19,TRBJ1-6,NA,NA,CASSIGQRNSPLHF,TGTGCCAGTAGTATCGGACAACGGAATTCACCCCTCCACTTT
TRBV6-5,TRBJ2-7,NA,few,CASSYSALRGAYEQYF,TGTGCCAGCAGTTACTCCGCTCTTAGGGGGGCCTACGAGCAGTACTTC
TRBV5-1,TRBJ2-2,NA,many,CASSQSPGPNTGELFF,TGCGCCAGCAGCCAATCACCAGGGCCGAACACCGGGGAGCTGTTTTTT
TRBV27,TRBJ2-1,NA,NA,CASRGAGPDNEQFF,TGTGCCAGCAGGGGGGCGGGGCCAGACAATGAGCAGTTCTTC
TRBV15,TRBJ2-7,TRBD2,many,CATSPQLAGDYEQYF,TGTGCCACCAGCCCCCAACTAGCGGGGGATTACGAGCAGTACTTC
TRBV5-1,TRBJ2-2,NA,many,CASSLGGRTGELFF,TGCGCCAGCAGCTTGGGAGGGAGAACCGGGGAGCTGTTTTTT
TRBV7-8,TRBJ2-6,NA,many,CASSRGLANRRKGANVLTF,TGTGCCAGCAGCCGGGGGTTGGCGAACAGGAGAAAAGGGGCCAACGTCCTGACTTTC
TRBV6-1,TRBJ2-7,TRBD2,many,CASSPQALAGYEQYF,TGTGCCAGCAGCCCCCAAGCCCTAGCGGGGTACGAGCAGTACTTC
TRBV20-1,TRBJ1-2,NA,many,CSAPLAGYGYTF,TGCAGTGCTCCTTTGGCGGGCTATGGCTACACCTTC
TRBV6-5,TRBJ2-7,NA,NA,CASSPPSLYEQYF,TGTGCCAGCAGTCCCCCAAGCCTATACGAGCAGTACTTC
TRBV6-1,TRBJ2-5,TRBD2,NA,CASSGRLAGAVKETQYF,TGTGCCAGCAGTGGCAGACTAGCGGGGGCTGTAAAAGAGACCCAGTACTTC
TRBV11-2,TRBJ1-3,NA,many,CASSQSFLADTIYF,TGTGCCAGCAGCCAATCTTTCCTTGCCGACACCATATATTTT
TRBV5-1,TRBJ2-3,TRBD1,NA,CASRSTGGSTDTQYF,TGCGCCAGCAGGAGTACAGGGGGTAGCACAGATACGCAGTATTTT
TRBV27,TRBJ1-3,NA,few,CASTSYGSGNTIYF,TGTGCCAGCACCTCTTACGGTTCTGGAAACACCATATATTTT
TRBV7-2,TRBJ2-3,NA,many,CASSYGGAITDTQYF,TGTGCCAGCAGCTATGGGGGGGCGATCACAGATACGCAGTATTTT
TRBV9,TRBJ1-4,NA,many,CASSVMGRPNEKLFF,TGTGCCAGCAGCGTGATGGGCAGGCCTAATGAAAAACTGTTTTTT
TRBV28,TRBJ2-1,NA,many,CASTEVLGTYNEQFF,TGTGCCAGCACCGAAGTCCTAGGGACCTACAATGAGCAGTTCTTC
TRBV27,TRBJ2-7,TRBD1,many,CASSLEPAGTGGAYEQYF,TGTGCCAGCAGTTTGGAGCCTGCGGGGACAGGGGGTGCCTACGAGCAGTACTTC
TRBV10-3,TRBJ2-7,NA,NA,CAISVPQGGQSIEQYF,TGTGCCATCAGTGTTCCCCAAGGTGGACAGTCCATCGAGCAGTACTTC
TRBV5-6,TRBJ2-3,TRBD2,NA,CASSLAGRAEAHTQYF,TGTGCCAGCAGCTTGGCCGGGAGGGCCGAAGCCCATACGCAGTATTTT
TRBV18,TRBJ1-6,NA,many,CASSPLVLPSQGAGTSSYNSPLHF,TGTGCCAGCTCACCCCTCGTCTTACCCAGCCAAGGGGCAGGGACGAGCTCCTATAATTCACCCCTCCACTTT
TRBV12-3/TRBV12-4,TRBJ1-2,NA,many,CASGDDSNYGYTF,TGTGCCAGCGGAGACGACAGTAACTATGGCTACACCTTC
TRBV7-9,TRBJ1-4,TRBD1,NA,CASSTTGISNEKLFF,TGTGCCAGCAGTACGACAGGGATATCTAATGAAAAACTGTTTTTT
TRBV27,TRBJ1-1,NA,many,CASSPLQGTYTEAFF,TGTGCCAGCAGTCCCCTACAGGGAACCTACACTGAAGCTTTCTTT
TRBV7-9,TRBJ2-7,NA,many,CASSSQDKAYEQYF,TGTGCCAGCAGCTCACAGGACAAAGCCTACGAGCAGTACTTC
TRBV7-3,TRBJ1-1,NA,many,CASSVTGGPYTEAFF,TGTGCCAGCAGCGTTACAGGCGGGCCCTACACTGAAGCTTTCTTT
TRBV7-7,TRBJ1-2,NA,few,CASSLAHLRVGYTF,TGTGCTAGCAGCTTAGCCCACCTGCGGGTAGGCTACACCTTC
TRBV12-3/TRBV12-4,TRBJ1-5,TRBD1,NA,CASTRGQGDGQPQHF,TGTGCCAGCACTAGGGGACAGGGGGACGGTCAGCCCCAGCATTTT
TRBV2,TRBJ2-5,TRBD1,medium-sized,CASLGQGEETQYF,TGTGCCAGCCTGGGACAGGGCGAAGAGACCCAGTACTTC
TRBV27,TRBJ1-1,NA,many,CASSLTRGDLNTEAFF,TGTGCCAGCAGTTTAACCAGGGGCGACCTGAACACTGAAGCTTTCTTT
TRBV12-3/TRBV12-4,TRBJ1-2,NA,many,CASSLYGIPNYGYTF,TGTGCCAGCAGTTTATACGGGATCCCTAACTATGGCTACACCTTC
TRBV18,TRBJ1-1,TRBD1,many,CASSPRTGYMNTEAFF,TGTGCCAGCTCACCACGGACAGGGTACATGAACACTGAAGCTTTCTTT
TRBV24-1,TRBJ1-4,NA,few,CATSDLGEKPNEKLFF,TGTGCCACCAGTGACCTGGGGGAGAAGCCTAATGAAAAACTGTTTTTT
TRBV4-3,TRBJ1-1,NA,many,CASSQEIMVNTEAFF,TGCGCCAGCAGCCAAGAAATAATGGTTAACACTGAAGCTTTCTTT
TRBV27,TRBJ2-2,NA,many,CASRFLGADGGELFF,TGTGCCAGCAGATTTCTGGGGGCCGACGGAGGGGAGCTGTTTTTT
TRBV5-1,TRBJ2-7,NA,many,CASSFHRAPYEQYF,TGCGCCAGCAGCTTCCACAGGGCGCCCTACGAGCAGTACTTC
TRBV4-1,TRBJ2-3,NA,many,CASADLDGITDTQYF,TGCGCCAGCGCCGATCTTGACGGTATCACAGATACGCAGTATTTT
TRBV20-1,TRBJ2-3,NA,many,CSARRGPTDTQYF,TGCAGTGCTAGGCGCGGCCCCACAGATACGCAGTATTTT
TRBV20-1,TRBJ1-1,TRBD1,many,CSARDRAHWNTEAFF,TGCAGTGCTAGGGACAGGGCCCACTGGAACACTGAAGCTTTCTTT
TRBV28,TRBJ2-1,NA,many,CASSFRGLGVEQFF,TGTGCCAGCAGTTTTCGGGGGCTAGGGGTTGAGCAGTTCTTC
TRBV20-1,TRBJ1-1,TRBD1,many,CSARDWTGGPGVAFF,TGCAGTGCTAGAGATTGGACAGGGGGACCTGGGGTAGCTTTCTTT
TRBV7-9,TRBJ2-3,TRBD1,many,CASDEQGFADTQYF,TGTGCCAGCGACGAACAGGGGTTTGCAGATACGCAGTATTTT
TRBV12-3/TRBV12-4,TRBJ2-2,NA,many,CASSRGTGELFF,TGTGCCAGCAGTCGGGGCACCGGGGAGCTGTTTTTT
TRBV5-1,TRBJ1-3,NA,many,CASRPTPDSGNTIYF,TGCGCCTCCCGCCCAACCCCGGACTCTGGAAACACCATATATTTT
TRBV11-2,TRBJ2-1,NA,NA,CASSFPSLRLGYNEQFF,TGTGCCAGCAGCTTCCCATCTTTAAGGTTGGGTTACAATGAGCAGTTCTTC
TRBV6-6,TRBJ1-3,TRBD1,many,CASSHTGVDTIYF,TGTGCCAGCAGCCATACAGGGGTGGACACCATATATTTT
TRBV5-1,TRBJ2-1,NA,NA,CASSLPAELNEQFF,TGCGCCAGCAGCCTGCCTGCCGAGCTCAATGAGCAGTTCTTC
TRBV12-3/TRBV12-4,TRBJ1-6,TRBD1,many,CASNLWGGQNSPLHF,TGTGCCAGCAATCTTTGGGGGGGACAGAATTCACCCCTCCACTTT
TRBV3-1,TRBJ1-2,NA,NA,CATTGLGYGYTF,TGTGCCACCACAGGGTTGGGCTATGGCTACACCTTC
TRBV6-5,TRBJ1-2,NA,few,CASSYSEGPYGYTF,TGTGCCAGCAGTTACTCTGAGGGTCCCTATGGCTACACCTTC